This entry describes one TCR beta chain. The data were produced by immunoSEQ multiplex PCR, yet TCRdb's version contains in-frame clones alone and is incomplete. The data show around 230,000 clones, with roughly 90% seen just once and approximately 2.7% held by the top ten. This specimen comes from a study of blood T cell repertoires in COVID-19. Study at large: Whether acute or convalescent, the COVID-19 samples came from the United States, Italy and Spain. In each case, the material was cDNA or gDNA derived from T cells, B-cell-depleted T cells, or PBMCs.

Participants had their cohort set by participant-reported clinical history. Donors of Cohort 3 who recovered were those that had two negative PCRs, clearance, or symptom resolution. Per germline, CDR1 MNHEY and CDR2 SVGAGI. V lost 6 bases, J lost 3 bases, and 7 bases stayed unmatched. The CDR3 extends over 14 amino acids. This TCR came from a woman aged 25 to 39 who had recovered from COVID-19. The gene calls are TRBV6-5 and TRBJ1-1, with 7 nucleotides matching TRBD1. Sequenced sample: PBMCs or T cells enriched from blood (not recorded which). CDR3 in DNA: TGTGCCAGCAGGGAGGGGGCGCGGGACACTGAAGCTTTCTTT. Amino acids: CASREGARDTEAFF.